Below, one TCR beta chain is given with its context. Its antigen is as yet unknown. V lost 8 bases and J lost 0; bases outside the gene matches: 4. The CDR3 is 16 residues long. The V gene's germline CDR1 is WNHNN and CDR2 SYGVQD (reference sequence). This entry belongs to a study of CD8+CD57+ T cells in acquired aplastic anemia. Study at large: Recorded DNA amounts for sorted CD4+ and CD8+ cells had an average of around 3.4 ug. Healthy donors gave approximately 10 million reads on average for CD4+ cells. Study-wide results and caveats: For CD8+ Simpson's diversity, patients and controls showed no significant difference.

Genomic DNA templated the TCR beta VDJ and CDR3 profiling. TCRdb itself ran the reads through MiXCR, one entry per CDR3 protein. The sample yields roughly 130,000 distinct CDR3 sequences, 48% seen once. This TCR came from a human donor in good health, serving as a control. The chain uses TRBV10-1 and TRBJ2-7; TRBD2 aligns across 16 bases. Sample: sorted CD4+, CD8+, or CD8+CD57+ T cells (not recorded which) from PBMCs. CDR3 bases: TGCGCCAGCGGGGGACTAGCGGGGGGGCTCTCCTACGAGCAGTACTTC. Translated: CASGGLAGGLSYEQYF.